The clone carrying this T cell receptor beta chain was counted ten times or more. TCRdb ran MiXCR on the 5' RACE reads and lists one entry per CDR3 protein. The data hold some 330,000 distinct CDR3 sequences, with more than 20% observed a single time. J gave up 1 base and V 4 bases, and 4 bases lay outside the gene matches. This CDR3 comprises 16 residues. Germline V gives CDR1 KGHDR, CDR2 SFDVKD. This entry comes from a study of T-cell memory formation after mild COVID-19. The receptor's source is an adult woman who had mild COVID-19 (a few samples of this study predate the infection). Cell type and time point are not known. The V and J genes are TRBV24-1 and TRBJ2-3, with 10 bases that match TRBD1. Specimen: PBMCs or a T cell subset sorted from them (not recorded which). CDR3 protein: CATSEPGTGGTDTQYF. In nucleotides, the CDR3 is TGTGCCACCAGTGAGCCCGGGACAGGGGGCACAGATACGCAGTATTTT.